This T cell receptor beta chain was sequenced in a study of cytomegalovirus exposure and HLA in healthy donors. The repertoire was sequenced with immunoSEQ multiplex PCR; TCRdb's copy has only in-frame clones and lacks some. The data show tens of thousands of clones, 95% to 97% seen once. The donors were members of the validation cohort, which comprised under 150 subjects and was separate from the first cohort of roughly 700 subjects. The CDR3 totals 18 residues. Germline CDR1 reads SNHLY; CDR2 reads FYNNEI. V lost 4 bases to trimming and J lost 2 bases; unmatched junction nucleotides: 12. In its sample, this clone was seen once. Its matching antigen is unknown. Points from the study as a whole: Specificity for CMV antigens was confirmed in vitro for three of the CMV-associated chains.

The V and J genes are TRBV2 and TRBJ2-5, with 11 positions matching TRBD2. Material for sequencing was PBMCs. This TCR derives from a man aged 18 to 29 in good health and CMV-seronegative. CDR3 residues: CASSALAGGGIGQETQYF. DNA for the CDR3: TGTGCCAGCAGTGCGCTAGCGGGAGGAGGGATAGGGCAAGAGACCCAGTACTTC.